This T cell receptor beta chain originates from a study of blood T cells in healthy people across ages. A sample-barcoded 5' primer and a J-beta primer mix were used in a second PCR of roughly 7 to 11 cycles. TCRdb processed the 5' RACE reads anew with MiXCR; each CDR3 protein has one entry. The repertoire holds hundreds of thousands of distinct CDR3 sequences, more than 25% seen once, with roughly a sixth in the top ten. Trimming removed 6 bases at V and 4 bases at J, with 21 bases between. The CDR3 covers 16 residues. From germline, CDR1 is MDHEN and CDR2 SYDVKM. The TCR was taken from a woman older than 75 in good health. The specimen was blood. This sequence joins TRBV28 and TRBJ1-2; D possibly corresponds to TRBD1 (5 bases). The CDR3 protein is CASSKQIAGCAYGYTF. The CDR3 DNA reads as TGTGCCAGCAGCAAACAGATCGCAGGGTGCGCCTATGGCTACACCTTC.